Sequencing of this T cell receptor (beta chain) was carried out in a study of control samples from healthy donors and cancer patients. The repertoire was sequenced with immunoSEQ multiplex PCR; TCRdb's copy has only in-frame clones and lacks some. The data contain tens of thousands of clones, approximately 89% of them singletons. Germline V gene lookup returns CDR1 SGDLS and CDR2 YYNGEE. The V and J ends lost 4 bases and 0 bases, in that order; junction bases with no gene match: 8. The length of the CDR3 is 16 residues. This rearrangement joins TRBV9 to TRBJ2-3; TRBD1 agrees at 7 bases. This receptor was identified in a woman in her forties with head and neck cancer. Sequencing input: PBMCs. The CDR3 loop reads CASSPGGRTSTDTQYF. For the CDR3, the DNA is TGTGCCAGCAGCCCAGGGGGTAGGACCAGCACAGATACGCAGTATTTT. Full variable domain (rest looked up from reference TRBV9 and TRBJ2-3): DSGVTQTPKHLITATGQRVTLRCSPRSGDLSVYWYQQSLDQGLQFLIQYYNGEERAKGNILERFSAQQFPDLHSELNLSSLELGDSALYFCASSPGGRTSTDTQYFGPGTRLTVL.